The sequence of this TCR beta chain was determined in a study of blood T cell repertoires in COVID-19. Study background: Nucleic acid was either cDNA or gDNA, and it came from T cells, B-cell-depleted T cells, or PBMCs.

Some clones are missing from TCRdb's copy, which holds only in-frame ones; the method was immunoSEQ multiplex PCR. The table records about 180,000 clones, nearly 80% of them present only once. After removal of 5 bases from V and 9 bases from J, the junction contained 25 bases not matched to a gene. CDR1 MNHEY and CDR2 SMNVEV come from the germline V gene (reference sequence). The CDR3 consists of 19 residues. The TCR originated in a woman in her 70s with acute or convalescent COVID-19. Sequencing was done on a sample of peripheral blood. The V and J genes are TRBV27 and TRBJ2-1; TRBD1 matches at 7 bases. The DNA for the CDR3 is TGTGCCAGCAGTCAGAGCAGGGGGACGGCTACAATTCTACTCGGTGAGCAGTTCTTC. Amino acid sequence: CASSQSRGTATILLGEQFF.